Listed below are T cell receptor beta chains from one sample, sequenced in a study of T cell repertoires in cytomegalovirus infection. The antigens of these receptors remain unknown. One entry per CDR3 protein, called by TCRdb with MiXCR from the reads. Among under 150,000 distinct CDR3 sequences listed, 30% to 35% were seen once. The sequences come from CD8+ T cells from cultured PBMCs, collected from culture after CMV antigen stimulation. These receptors all stem from a human donor in good health (CMV status not recorded). Some clones in this sample may be carry-over from other donors' samples. Both conserved end residues are part of each CDR3.

>TRBJ1-2|TRBV6-5
CASSYNFPTGLDYGYTF
>TRBJ1-5|TRBV4-3
CASSQDRVSVPQHF
>TRBJ2-2|TRBV7-6
CASSPPPSENTGELFF
>TRBJ1-2|TRBV10-3
CAILGDQGPLPSYGYTF
>TRBJ1-5|TRBV12-3/TRBV12-4
CASSEPGQGPQPQHF
>TRBJ2-2|TRBV27
CASSFWGVRENTGELFF
>TRBJ2-5|TRBV29-1
CSVERTSEIQETQYF
>TRBJ1-1|TRBV11-2
CASSLDPGAYTEAFF
>TRBJ2-1|TRBV27
CASSSGGGGSSYNEQFF
>TRBJ1-1|TRBV18
CASSTTTRRRWMRTGELNTEAFF
>TRBJ1-2|TRBV7-2
CASSPRSAGYTF
>TRBJ1-2|TRBV20-1
CSASLRGLPIYGYTF
>TRBJ2-2|TRBV10-3
CAISGTPGIGELFF
>TRBJ1-4|TRBV27
CASSLSRATNEKLFF
>TRBJ2-3|TRBV7-3
CASSYAGVAEDTQYF
>TRBJ1-2|TRBV19
CASGAGYYGYTF
>TRBJ1-2|TRBV29-1
CSVGPPAAQDLYF
>TRBJ2-5|TRBV6-1
CASSELPNWETQYF
>TRBJ2-1|TRBV5-1
CASSLVWGRNEQFF
>TRBJ1-2|TRBV4-2
CASSQESQGPVYGYTF
>TRBJ2-7|TRBV4-1
CASSQRTGSYEQYF
>TRBJ2-1|TRBV12-3/TRBV12-4
CASSLGVAYNEQFF
>TRBJ2-7|TRBV19
CASSPRTTPRGEQYF
>TRBJ1-5|TRBV20-1
CSARNFLGLGRRNQPQHF
>TRBJ2-7|TRBV7-9
CASSLVHRDGTYEQYF
>TRBJ1-3|TRBV7-9
CASSDTGTVSGNTIYF
>TRBJ2-3|TRBV11-2
CASSPEAGGTTDTQYF
>TRBJ2-7|TRBV6-6
CASSFQVGGSSYEQYF
>TRBJ2-1|TRBV7-6
CASSLPLEAGGRNEQFF
>TRBJ2-5|TRBV28
CASSATGGAETQYF
>TRBJ2-7|TRBV20-1
CSARDPTSGDYEQYF
>TRBJ1-1|TRBV4-3
CASSQEWTLQLNTEAFF
>TRBJ2-7|TRBV19
CASGASSYEQYF
>TRBJ1-2|TRBV12-3/TRBV12-4
CASSSGTANYGYTF
>TRBJ1-2|TRBV27
CASSLSAGGQYGYTF
>TRBJ2-5|TRBV7-9
CASSLRQGEEFQETQYF
>TRBJ2-2|TRBV7-2
CASRPNPGHFDTGELVF
>TRBJ2-1|TRBV7-2
CASSLVTGVIYNEQFF
>TRBJ1-1|TRBV7-2
CASSATGGINTEAFF
>TRBJ1-5|TRBV19
CASSQLARREPQHF
>TRBJ2-7|TRBV7-2
CASSLDGVSYEQYF
>TRBJ2-1|TRBV6-6
CASSYRLGNNEQFF
>TRBJ1-5|TRBV20-1
CSARNFLGPGRRNQPQHF
>TRBJ2-7|TRBV15
CATSRIGRGAYEQYF
>TRBJ2-3|TRBV27
CASSHSSTDTQYF
>TRBJ2-1|TRBV2
CASRPSKHNEQFF
>TRBJ2-3|TRBV7-9
CASSLTSGGTLDTQYF
>TRBJ2-3|TRBV7-9
CASSSPLPGQGAPGLTDTQYF
>TRBJ2-7|TRBV29-1
CSVEVTASSEQYF
>TRBJ2-2|TRBV12-3/TRBV12-4
CASTDVKTYTGELFF
>TRBJ2-1|TRBV7-8
CASSLALAGKYNEQFF
>TRBJ2-2|TRBV5-1
CASSFYSGELFF
>TRBJ1-5|TRBV4-1
CASSLRAGFYSNQPQHF
>TRBJ2-7|TRBV5-1
CASSLVGSAYEQYF
>TRBJ2-5|TRBV20-1
CSAPGGPRGTQYF
>TRBJ2-7|TRBV28
CASRPIGQGAFIEQYF
>TRBJ2-7|TRBV4-1
CASSQDIRDRVYEQYF
>TRBJ2-2|TRBV4-1
CASSPPGGSGGNTGELFF